This T cell receptor (beta chain) was sequenced in a study of blood T cell repertoires in COVID-19. About the study: From T cells, B-cell-depleted T cells, or PBMCs came the material, which was cDNA or gDNA.

Methods used by the authors: Reference gene primers were amplified, and this amplification served to estimate nucleated cell counts. Clones were read by immunoSEQ multiplex PCR, and TCRdb kept only the in-frame ones, dropping some. V and J calls plus clone size are reproduced from that table; the DNA served to infer D and trimming. The sample consists of around 200,000 clones, 85% to 90% of them appearing once. The CDR3 has 15 residues. Germline CDR1 reads MNHNY; CDR2 reads SVGAGI (reference sequence). V was pared by 6 bases and J by 2 bases, with 14 bases between. The sequence was obtained from a man aged 45-65 years with acute or convalescent COVID-19. The chain is built from TRBV6-6 and TRBJ1-5, with D possibly matching TRBD1 (5 bases). The sample consisted of peripheral blood. In DNA, the CDR3 is TGTGCCAGCAGGGCAGGGAAAGGGGGCAATCAGCCCCAGCATTTT. Amino acid sequence: CASRAGKGGNQPQHF.